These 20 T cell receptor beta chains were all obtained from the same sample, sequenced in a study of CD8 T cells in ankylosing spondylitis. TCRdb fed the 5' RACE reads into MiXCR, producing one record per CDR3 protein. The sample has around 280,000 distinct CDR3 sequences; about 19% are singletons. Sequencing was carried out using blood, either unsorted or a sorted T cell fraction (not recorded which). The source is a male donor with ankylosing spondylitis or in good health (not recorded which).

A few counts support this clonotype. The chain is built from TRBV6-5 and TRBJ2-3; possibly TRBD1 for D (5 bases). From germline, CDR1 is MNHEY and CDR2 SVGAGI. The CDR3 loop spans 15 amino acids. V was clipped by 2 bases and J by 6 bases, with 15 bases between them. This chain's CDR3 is CASSYGAGPRDTQYF. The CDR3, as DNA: TGTGCCAGCAGTTACGGGGCAGGCCCAAGGGATACGCAGTATTTT.

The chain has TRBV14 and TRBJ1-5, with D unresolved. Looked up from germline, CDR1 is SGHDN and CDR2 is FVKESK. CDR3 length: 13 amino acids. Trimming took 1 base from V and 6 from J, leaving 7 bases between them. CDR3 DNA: TGTGCCAGCAGCCAAGGGCGCGGTCAGCCCCAGCATTTT. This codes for CASSQGRGQPQHF.

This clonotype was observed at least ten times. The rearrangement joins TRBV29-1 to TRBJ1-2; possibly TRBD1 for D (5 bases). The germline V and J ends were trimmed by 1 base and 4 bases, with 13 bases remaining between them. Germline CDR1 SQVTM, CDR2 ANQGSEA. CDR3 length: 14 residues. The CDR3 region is CSVEAVTETYGYTF. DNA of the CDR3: TGCAGCGTTGAAGCGGTGACAGAAACCTATGGCTACACCTTC.

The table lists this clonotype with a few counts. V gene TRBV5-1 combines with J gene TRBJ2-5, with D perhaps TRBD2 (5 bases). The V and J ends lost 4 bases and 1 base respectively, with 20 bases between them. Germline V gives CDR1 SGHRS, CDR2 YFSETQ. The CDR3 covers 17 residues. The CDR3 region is CASSPWASTSGQETQYF. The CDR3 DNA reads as TGCGCCAGCAGCCCCTGGGCCTCAACTAGTGGCCAAGAGACCCAGTACTTC.

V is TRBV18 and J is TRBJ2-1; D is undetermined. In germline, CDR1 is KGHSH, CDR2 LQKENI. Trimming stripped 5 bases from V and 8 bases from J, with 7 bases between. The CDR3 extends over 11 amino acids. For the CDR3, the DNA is TGTGCCAGCTCAACTGCCGATGAGCAGTTCTTC. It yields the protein CASSTADEQFF.

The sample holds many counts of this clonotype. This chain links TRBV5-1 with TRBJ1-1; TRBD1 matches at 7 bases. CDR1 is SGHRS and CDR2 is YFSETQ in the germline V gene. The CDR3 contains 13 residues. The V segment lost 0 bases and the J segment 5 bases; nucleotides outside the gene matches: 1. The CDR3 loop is CASSLGRGTEAFF. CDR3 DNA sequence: TGCGCCAGCAGCTTGGGCAGGGGGACTGAAGCTTTCTTT. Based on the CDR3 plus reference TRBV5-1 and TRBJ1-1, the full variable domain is KAGVTQTPRYLIKTRGQQVTLSCSPISGHRSVSWYQQTPGQGLQFLFEYFSETQRNKGNFPGRFSGRQFSNSRSEMNVSTLELGDSALYLCASSLGRGTEAFFGQGTRLTVV.

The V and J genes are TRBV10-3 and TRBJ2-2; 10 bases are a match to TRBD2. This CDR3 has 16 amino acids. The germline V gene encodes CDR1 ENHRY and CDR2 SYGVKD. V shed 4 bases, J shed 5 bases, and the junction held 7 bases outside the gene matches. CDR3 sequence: CAISGLAGDLTGELFF. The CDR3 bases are TGTGCCATCAGTGGGCTAGCGGGAGATTTGACCGGGGAGCTGTTTTTT.

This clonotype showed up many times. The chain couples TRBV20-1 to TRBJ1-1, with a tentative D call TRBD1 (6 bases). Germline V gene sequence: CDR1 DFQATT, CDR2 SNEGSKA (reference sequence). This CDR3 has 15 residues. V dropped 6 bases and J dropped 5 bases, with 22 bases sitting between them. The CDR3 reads CSASPGHGVSTEAFF. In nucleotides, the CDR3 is TGCAGTGCCTCCCCGGGACACGGGGTTTCGACTGAAGCTTTCTTT.

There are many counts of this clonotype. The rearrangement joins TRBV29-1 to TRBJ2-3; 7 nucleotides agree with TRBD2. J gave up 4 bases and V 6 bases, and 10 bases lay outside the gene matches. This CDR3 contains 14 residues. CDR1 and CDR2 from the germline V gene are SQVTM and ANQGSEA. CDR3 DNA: TGCAGCGTAGCCAAACGGGGGGTATCAGATACGCAGTATTTT. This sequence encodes CSVAKRGVSDTQYF.

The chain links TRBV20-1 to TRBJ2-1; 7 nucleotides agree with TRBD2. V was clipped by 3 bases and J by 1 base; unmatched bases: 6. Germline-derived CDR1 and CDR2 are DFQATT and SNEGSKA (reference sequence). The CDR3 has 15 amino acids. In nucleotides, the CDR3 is TGCAGTGCTAGGAAAAGCGGGAATTCCTACAATGAGCAGTTCTTC. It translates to CSARKSGNSYNEQFF.

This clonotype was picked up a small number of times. CDR3 residues: CASRRDPNTEAFF. The CDR3 DNA follows: TGTGCCAGCAGGAGGGATCCGAACACTGAAGCTTTCTTT. The chain couples TRBV12-3 or TRBV12-4 to TRBJ1-1; D gene uncertain. The CDR3 spans 13 residues. Trimming cost V 6 bases and J 1 base, with 9 bases left between them.

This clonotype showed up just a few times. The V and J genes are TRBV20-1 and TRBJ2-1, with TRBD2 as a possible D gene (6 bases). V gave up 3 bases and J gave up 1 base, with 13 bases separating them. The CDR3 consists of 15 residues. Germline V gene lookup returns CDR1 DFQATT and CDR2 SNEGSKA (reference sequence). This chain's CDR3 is CSASFSGVSYNEQFF. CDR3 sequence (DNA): TGCAGTGCTAGTTTCTCGGGAGTATCCTACAATGAGCAGTTCTTC.

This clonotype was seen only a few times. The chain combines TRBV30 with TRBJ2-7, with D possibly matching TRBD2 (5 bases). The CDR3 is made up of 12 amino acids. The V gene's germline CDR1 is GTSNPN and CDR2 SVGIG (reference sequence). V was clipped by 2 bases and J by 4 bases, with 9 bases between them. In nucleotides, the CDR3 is TGTGCCTGGAGTATAGGGAGATACGAGCAGTACGTC. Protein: CAWSIGRYEQYV.

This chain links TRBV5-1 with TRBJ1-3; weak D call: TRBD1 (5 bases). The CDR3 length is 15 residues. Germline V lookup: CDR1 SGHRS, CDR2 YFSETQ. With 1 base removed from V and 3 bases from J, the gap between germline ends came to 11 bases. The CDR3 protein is CASSLSEGRGNTIYF. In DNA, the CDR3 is TGCGCCAGCAGCTTGTCTGAGGGGCGTGGAAACACCATATATTTT. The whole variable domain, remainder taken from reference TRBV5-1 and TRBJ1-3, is KAGVTQTPRYLIKTRGQQVTLSCSPISGHRSVSWYQQTPGQGLQFLFEYFSETQRNKGNFPGRFSGRQFSNSRSEMNVSTLELGDSALYLCASSLSEGRGNTIYFGEGSWLTVV.

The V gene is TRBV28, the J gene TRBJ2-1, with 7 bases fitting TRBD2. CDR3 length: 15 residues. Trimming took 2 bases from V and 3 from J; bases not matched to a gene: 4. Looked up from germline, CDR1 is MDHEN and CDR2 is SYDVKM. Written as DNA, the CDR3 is TGTGCCAGCAGTTTAAGACTAGCCAGCTACAATGAGCAGTTCTTC. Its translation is CASSLRLASYNEQFF.

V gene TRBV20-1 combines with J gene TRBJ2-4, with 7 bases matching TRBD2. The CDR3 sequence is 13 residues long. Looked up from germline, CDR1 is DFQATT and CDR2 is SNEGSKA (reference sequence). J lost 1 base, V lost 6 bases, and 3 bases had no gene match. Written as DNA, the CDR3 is TGCAGTGCCGCCGGGGGGGCCAAAAACATTCAGTACTTC. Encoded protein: CSAAGGAKNIQYF.

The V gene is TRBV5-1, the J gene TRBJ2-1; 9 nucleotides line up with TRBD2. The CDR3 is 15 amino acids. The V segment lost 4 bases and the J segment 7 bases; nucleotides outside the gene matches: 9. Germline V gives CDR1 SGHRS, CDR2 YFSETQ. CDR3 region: CASSPSGRTENEQFF. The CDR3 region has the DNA TGCGCCAGCAGCCCCAGCGGGAGGACAGAAAATGAGCAGTTCTTC.

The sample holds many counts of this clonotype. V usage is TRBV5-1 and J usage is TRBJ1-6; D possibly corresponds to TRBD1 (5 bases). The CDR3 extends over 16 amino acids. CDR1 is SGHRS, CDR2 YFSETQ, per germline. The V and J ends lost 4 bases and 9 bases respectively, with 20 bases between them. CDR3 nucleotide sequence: TGCGCCAGCAGCCCTGGAGGGGAAATTAACCGTTCACCCCTCCACTTT. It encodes CASSPGGEINRSPLHF.

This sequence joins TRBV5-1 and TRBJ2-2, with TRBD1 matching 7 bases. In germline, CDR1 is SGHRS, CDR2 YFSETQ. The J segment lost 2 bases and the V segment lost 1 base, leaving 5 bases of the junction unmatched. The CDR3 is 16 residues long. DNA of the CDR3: TGCGCCAGCAGCTTGAGGACAGGCCTAAACACCGGGGAGCTGTTTTTT. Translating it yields CASSLRTGLNTGELFF.

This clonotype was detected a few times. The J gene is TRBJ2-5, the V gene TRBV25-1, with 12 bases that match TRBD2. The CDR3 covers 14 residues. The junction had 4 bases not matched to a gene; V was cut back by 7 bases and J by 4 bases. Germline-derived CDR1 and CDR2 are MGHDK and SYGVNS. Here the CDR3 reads CASTLAGGSETQYF. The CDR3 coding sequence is TGTGCCAGCACCCTAGCGGGAGGGTCAGAGACCCAGTACTTC.